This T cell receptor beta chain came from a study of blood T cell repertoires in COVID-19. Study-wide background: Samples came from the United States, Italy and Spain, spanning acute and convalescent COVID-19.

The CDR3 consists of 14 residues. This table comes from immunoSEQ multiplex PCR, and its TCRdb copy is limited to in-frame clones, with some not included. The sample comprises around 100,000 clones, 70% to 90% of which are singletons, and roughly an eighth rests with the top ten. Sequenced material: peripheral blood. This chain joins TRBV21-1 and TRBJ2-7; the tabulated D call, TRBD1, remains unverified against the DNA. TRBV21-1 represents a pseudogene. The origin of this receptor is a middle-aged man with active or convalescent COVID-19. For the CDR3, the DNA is TGTGCCAGCAGCCTTAAGGGGGAAACCTACGAGCAGTACTTC. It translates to CASSLKGETYEQYF.